Below are 10 T cell receptor beta chains sequenced from a single sample in a study of CD8 T cells in ankylosing spondylitis. TCRdb reanalysed the 5' RACE reads using MiXCR and keeps one entry per CDR3 protein. Of more than 250,000 distinct CDR3 sequences listed, around 10% are singletons. The sequenced sample was blood, either unsorted or a sorted T cell fraction (not recorded which). The source is a female donor with ankylosing spondylitis or in good health (not recorded which).

The chain has TRBV3-1 and TRBJ2-1; 7 positions match TRBD2. Germline loops: CDR1 LGHDT, CDR2 YNNKEL (reference sequence). V trimming: 4 bases; J trimming: 9 bases; junction bases outside the gene matches: 0. The CDR3 has 11 amino acids. The CDR3 here is CASSPGGEQFF. Written as DNA, the CDR3 is TGTGCCAGCAGCCCGGGGGGTGAGCAGTTCTTC.

This clonotype was detected many times. This chain connects TRBV5-1 to TRBJ1-2, with D tentatively TRBD1 (6 bases). The ends were cut back, 4 bases at V and 6 bases at J, with 16 bases in the middle. Germline V CDR1 and CDR2: SGHRS, YFSETQ. CDR3 length equals 14 residues. CDR3 in amino acids: CASSVTGRKDGYTF. The CDR3 DNA is TGCGCCAGCAGCGTAACAGGGAGGAAAGATGGCTACACCTTC.

The chain links TRBV10-1 to TRBJ1-1; perhaps TRBD1 as D (5 bases). Germline values: CDR1 WNHNN, CDR2 SYGVQD (reference sequence). The CDR3 has 14 amino acids. Trimming removed 9 bases at V and 2 bases at J, with 16 bases between. DNA for the CDR3: TGCGCCAGTCGCTCTGAGGGACCCAACACTGAAGCTTTCTTT. It yields the protein CASRSEGPNTEAFF.

This clonotype was seen repeatedly, ten times or more. The chain links TRBV6-1 to TRBJ2-7, with a possible D match to TRBD2 (5 bases). The germline CDR1 and CDR2 sequences are MNHNS and SASEGT. The CDR3 covers 15 residues. V was pared by 3 bases and J by 9 bases, with 21 bases between. CDR3 sequence reads: CASSEGGQSRIVQYF. CDR3 DNA sequence: TGTGCCAGCAGTGAGGGCGGGCAGTCGAGGATAGTGCAGTACTTC.

This clonotype was counted only a few times. This sequence joins TRBV3-1 and TRBJ1-2; 7 nucleotides agree with TRBD1. Germline trimming cut 4 bases from V and 4 bases from J; bases unmatched to any gene: 9. The V gene's germline CDR1 is LGHDT and CDR2 YNNKEL (reference sequence). This CDR3 comprises 15 residues. The chain's CDR3 is CASSRGTATSYGYTF. The DNA for the CDR3 is TGTGCCAGCAGCCGCGGGACAGCAACATCCTATGGCTACACCTTC. The full variable domain, completed using reference TRBV3-1 and TRBJ1-2, is DTAVSQTPKYLVTQMGNDKSIKCEQNLGHDTMYWYKQDSKKFLKIMFSYNNKELIINETVPNRFSPKSPDKAHLNLHINSLELGDSAVYFCASSRGTATSYGYTFGSGTRLTVV.

This clonotype was recorded many times. This rearrangement joins TRBV12-3 or TRBV12-4 to TRBJ2-7; tentatively, D is TRBD2 (6 bases). This CDR3 spans 14 amino acids. V was clipped by 5 bases and J by 6 bases, with 17 bases between them. CDR3 bases: TGTGCCAGCAGTCCCGAGACTAGTTGGGCCGAGCAGTACTTC. As protein: CASSPETSWAEQYF.

The chain is built from TRBV12-3 or TRBV12-4 and TRBJ1-2; 9 positions match TRBD1. V was clipped by 5 bases and J by 7 bases; unmatched bases: 8. The CDR3 is 14 amino acids. The CDR3 nucleotides read TGTGCCAGCAGTCCCGGACAGGGGTTGGGTGGCTACACCTTC. Translation gives CASSPGQGLGGYTF.

The chain combines TRBV27 with TRBJ2-1, with D perhaps TRBD1 (5 bases). V was cut by 2 bases and J by 12 bases, with 23 bases left in between. The CDR3 has 16 residues. Germline assignment: CDR1 MNHEY and CDR2 SMNVEV (reference sequence). CDR3 DNA: TGTGCCAGCAGTTTAGATCTTGAGACCTCGGGTAGGGGGCAGTTCTTC. Translation: CASSLDLETSGRGQFF.

In its sample, this clonotype was seen a few times. The genes are TRBV2 and TRBJ2-7, with 8 bases lining up with TRBD1. The J segment lost 2 bases and the V segment lost 8 bases, leaving 5 bases of the junction unmatched. The CDR3 runs to 13 residues. The germline V gene encodes CDR1 SNHLY and CDR2 FYNNEI. This CDR3 is CASGADRAYEQYF. CDR3 bases: TGTGCCAGCGGAGCGGACAGGGCCTACGAGCAGTACTTC.

V usage is TRBV18 and J usage is TRBJ2-7; no reliable D call. The CDR3 is made up of 14 amino acids. Germline CDR1 reads KGHSH; CDR2 reads LQKENI. Deletions cut 2 bases from V and 2 bases from J, with 10 bases between. In DNA form, the CDR3 reads TGTGCCAGCTCACCAATACAGACGGCCTACGAGCAGTACTTC. Protein: CASSPIQTAYEQYF. The full variable domain, completed using reference TRBV18 and TRBJ2-7, is NAGVMQNPRHLVRRRGQEARLRCSPMKGHSHVYWYRQLPEEGLKFMVYLQKENIIDESGMPKERFSAEFPKEGPSILRIQQVVRGDSAAYFCASSPIQTAYEQYFGPGTRLTVT.